This T cell receptor beta chain was retrieved from a study of shared clonotypes between healthy human individuals. Comments on this clone: Its antigen is as yet unknown.

Study-wide results and caveats: Depth of sequencing was expected to influence donor clonotype sharing.

The CDR3 runs 14 residues. With 4 bases removed from V and 3 bases from J, the gap between germline ends came to 13 bases. In germline, CDR1 is MGHRA, CDR2 YSYEKL. Data came from immunoSEQ multiplex PCR; TCRdb stores just in-frame clones and leaves some out. The sample contains around 500,000 clones, over 60% of which appear only once. The chain links TRBV4-1 to TRBJ2-7; tentatively, D is TRBD1 (6 bases). The origin of this receptor is a woman aged 40 to 49 in good health. Some clones in this sample may be carry-over from other donors' samples. The sample consisted of PBMCs. The CDR3 here is CASSPSDRYYEQYF. CDR3 bases: TGCGCCAGCAGCCCCAGCGACAGGTACTACGAGCAGTACTTC.